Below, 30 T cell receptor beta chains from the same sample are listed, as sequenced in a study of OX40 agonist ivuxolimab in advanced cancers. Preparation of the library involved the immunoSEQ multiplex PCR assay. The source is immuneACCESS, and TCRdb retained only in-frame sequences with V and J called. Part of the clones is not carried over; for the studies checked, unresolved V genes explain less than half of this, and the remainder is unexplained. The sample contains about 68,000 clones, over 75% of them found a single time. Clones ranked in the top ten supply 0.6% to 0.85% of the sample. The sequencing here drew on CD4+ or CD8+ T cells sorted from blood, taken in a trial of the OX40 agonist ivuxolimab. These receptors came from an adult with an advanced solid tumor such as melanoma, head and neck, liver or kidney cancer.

The CDR3 DNA is TGTGCCAGCAGCTTGCCCGGGGGCTATAATTCACCCCTCCACTTT. Translation gives CASSLPGGYNSPLHF. The chain is built from TRBV5-4 and TRBJ1-6; weak D call: TRBD1 (5 bases). V was pared by 1 base and J by 3 bases, with 8 bases between. This CDR3 comprises 15 residues. The germline V gene has CDR1 SGHNT and CDR2 YYREEE (reference sequence).

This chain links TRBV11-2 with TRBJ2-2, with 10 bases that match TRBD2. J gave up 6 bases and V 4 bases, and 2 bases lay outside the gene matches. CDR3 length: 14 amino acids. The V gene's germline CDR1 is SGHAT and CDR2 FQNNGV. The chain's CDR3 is CASSWGLAPGELFF. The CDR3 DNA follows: TGTGCCAGCAGCTGGGGACTAGCGCCCGGGGAGCTGTTTTTT. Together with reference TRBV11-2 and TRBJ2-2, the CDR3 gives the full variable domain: EAGVAQSPRYKIIEKRQSVAFWCNPISGHATLYWYQQILGQGPKLLIQFQNNGVVDDSQLPKDRFSAERLKGVDSTLKIQPAKLEDSAVYLCASSWGLAPGELFFGEGSRLTVL.

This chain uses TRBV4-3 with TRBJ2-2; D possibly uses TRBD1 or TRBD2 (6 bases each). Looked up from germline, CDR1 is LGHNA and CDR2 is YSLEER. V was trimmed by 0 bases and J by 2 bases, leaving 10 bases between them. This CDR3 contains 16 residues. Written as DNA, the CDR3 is TGCGCCAGCAGCCAAGATTCGGGGGCAAACACCGGGGAGCTGTTTTTT. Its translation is CASSQDSGANTGELFF.

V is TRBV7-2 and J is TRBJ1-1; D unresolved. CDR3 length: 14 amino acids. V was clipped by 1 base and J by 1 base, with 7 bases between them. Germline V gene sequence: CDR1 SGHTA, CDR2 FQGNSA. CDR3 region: CASSLGPANTEAFF. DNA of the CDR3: TGTGCCAGCAGCTTAGGACCGGCGAACACTGAAGCTTTCTTT.

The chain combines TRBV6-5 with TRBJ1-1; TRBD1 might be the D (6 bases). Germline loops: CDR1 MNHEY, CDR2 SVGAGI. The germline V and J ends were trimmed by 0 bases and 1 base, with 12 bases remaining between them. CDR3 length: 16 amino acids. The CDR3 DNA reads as TGTGCCAGCAGTTACTCTTCCTGGACAGCGAACACTGAAGCTTTCTTT. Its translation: CASSYSSWTANTEAFF.

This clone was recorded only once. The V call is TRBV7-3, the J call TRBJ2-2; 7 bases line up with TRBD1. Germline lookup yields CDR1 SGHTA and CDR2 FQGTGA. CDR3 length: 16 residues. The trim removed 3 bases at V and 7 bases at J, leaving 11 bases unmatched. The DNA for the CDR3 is TGTGCCAGCAGCTTCCTGTCGGCAGGGGGAAACGGGGAGCTGTTTTTT. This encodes CASSFLSAGGNGELFF.

The CDR3 nucleotides read TGTGCCAGCAGTTACCAGGGACTGAGCTCCTACGAGCAGTACTTC. Amino acid sequence: CASSYQGLSSYEQYF. The rearrangement uses TRBV6-6 and TRBJ2-7; D might be TRBD2 (6 bases). The CDR3 spans 15 residues. V lost 2 bases and J 0 bases, leaving 11 bases between the germline ends. The germline V gene encodes CDR1 MNHNY and CDR2 SVGAGI (reference sequence).

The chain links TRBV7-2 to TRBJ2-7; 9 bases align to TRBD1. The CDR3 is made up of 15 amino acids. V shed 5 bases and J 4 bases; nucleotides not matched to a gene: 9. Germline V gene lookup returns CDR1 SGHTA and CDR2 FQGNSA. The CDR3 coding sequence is TGTGCCAGCAGCGGGGGGGACAGGGCGCAATACGAGCAGTACTTC. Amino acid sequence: CASSGGDRAQYEQYF.

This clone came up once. This chain's CDR3 is CAISEMGAPDTQYF. The CDR3 DNA reads TGTGCCATCAGTGAGATGGGGGCCCCAGATACGCAGTATTTT. The chain joins TRBV10-3 to TRBJ2-3; maybe TRBD1 (6 bases). CDR3 size: 14 residues. CDR1 ENHRY and CDR2 SYGVKD come from the germline V gene. Trimming pared 2 bases from V and 4 bases from J, leaving 10 bases between.

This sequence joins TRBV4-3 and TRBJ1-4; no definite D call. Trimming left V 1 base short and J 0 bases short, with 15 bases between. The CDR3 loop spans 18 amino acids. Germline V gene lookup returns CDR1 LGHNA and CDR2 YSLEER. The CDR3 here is CASSQGGAILATNEKLFF. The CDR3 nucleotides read TGCGCCAGCAGCCAAGGGGGTGCCATTCTTGCAACTAATGAAAAACTGTTTTTT.

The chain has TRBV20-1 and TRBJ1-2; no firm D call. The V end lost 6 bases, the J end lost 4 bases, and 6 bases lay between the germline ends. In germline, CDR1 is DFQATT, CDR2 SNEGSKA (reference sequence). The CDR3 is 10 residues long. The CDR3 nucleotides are TGCAGTGCCTCGCCCTATGGCTACACCTTC. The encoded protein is CSASPYGYTF.

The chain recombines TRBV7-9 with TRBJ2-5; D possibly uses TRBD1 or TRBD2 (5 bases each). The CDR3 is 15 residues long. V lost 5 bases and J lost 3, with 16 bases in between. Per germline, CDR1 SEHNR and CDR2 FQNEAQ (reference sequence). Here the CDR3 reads CASSDTRGTKETQYF. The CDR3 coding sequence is TGTGCCAGCAGCGACACTAGGGGAACTAAAGAGACCCAGTACTTC.

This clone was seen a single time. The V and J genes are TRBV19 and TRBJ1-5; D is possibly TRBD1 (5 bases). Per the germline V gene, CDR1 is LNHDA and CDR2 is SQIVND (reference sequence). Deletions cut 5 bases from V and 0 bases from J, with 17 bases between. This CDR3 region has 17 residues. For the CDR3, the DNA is TGTGCCAGTAGTTCAAATATCGGGGCGTTTAGCAATCAGCCCCAGCATTTT. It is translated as CASSSNIGAFSNQPQHF.

The CDR3 DNA is TGTGCCAGCAGCTTCCCGGGGACCTATCAGCCCCAGCATTTT. It translates to CASSFPGTYQPQHF. This chain joins TRBV7-2 and TRBJ1-5, with D possibly matching TRBD1 (5 bases). Germline V gene data show CDR1 as SGHTA and CDR2 as FQGNSA. This CDR3 is 14 amino acids long. V lost 3 bases and J 5 bases, leaving 11 bases between the germline ends.

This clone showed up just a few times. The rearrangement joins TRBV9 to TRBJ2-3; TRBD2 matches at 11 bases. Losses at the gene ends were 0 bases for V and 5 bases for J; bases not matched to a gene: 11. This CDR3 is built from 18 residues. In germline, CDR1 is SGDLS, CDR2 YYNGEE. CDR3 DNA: TGTGCCAGCAGCGTAGCCGTCGGGGTAGCGGGGGGGCAAGATACGCAGTATTTT. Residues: CASSVAVGVAGGQDTQYF.

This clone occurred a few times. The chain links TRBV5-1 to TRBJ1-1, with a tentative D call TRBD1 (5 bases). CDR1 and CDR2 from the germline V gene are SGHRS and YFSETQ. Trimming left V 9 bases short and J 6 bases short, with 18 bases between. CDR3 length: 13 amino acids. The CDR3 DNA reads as TGCGCCACCTCTCCGGAGAGGGGCGCTGAAGCTTTCTTT. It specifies CATSPERGAEAFF.

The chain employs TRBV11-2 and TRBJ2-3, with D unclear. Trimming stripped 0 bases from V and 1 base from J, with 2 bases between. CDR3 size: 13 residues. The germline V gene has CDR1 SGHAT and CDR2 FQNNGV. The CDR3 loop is CASSLERTDTQYF. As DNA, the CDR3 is TGTGCCAGCAGCTTAGAACGCACAGATACGCAGTATTTT.

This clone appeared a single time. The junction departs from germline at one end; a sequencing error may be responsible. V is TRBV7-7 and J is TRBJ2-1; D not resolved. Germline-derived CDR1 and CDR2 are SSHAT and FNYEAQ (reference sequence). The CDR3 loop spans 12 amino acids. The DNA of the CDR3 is TGTGCTAGCAGCTCCCCCCACGGTGAGCAGTTCTTC. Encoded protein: CASSSPHGEQFF.

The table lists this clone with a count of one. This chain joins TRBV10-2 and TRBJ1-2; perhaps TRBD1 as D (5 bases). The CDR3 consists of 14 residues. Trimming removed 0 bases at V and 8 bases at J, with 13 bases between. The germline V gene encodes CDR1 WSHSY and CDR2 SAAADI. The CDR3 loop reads CASSESTARVGYTF. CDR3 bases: TGCGCCAGCAGTGAGTCGACAGCCAGGGTCGGCTACACCTTC.

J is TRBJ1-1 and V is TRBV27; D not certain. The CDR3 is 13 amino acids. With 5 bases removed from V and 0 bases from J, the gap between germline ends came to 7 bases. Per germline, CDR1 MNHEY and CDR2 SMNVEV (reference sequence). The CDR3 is CASSGPMNTEAFF. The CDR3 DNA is TGTGCCAGCAGTGGACCAATGAACACTGAAGCTTTCTTT.

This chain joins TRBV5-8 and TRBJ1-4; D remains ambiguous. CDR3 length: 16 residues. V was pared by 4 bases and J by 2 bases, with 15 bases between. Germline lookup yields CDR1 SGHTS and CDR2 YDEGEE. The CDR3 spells CASSQSGGWTNEKLFF. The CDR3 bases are TGTGCCAGCAGCCAGTCCGGAGGTTGGACTAATGAAAAACTGTTTTTT.

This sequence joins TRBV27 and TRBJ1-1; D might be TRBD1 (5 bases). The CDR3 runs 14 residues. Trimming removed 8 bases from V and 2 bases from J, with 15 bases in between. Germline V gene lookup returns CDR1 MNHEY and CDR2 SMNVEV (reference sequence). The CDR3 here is CASPWGWGNTEAFF. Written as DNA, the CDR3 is TGTGCCAGCCCCTGGGGGTGGGGAAACACTGAAGCTTTCTTT.

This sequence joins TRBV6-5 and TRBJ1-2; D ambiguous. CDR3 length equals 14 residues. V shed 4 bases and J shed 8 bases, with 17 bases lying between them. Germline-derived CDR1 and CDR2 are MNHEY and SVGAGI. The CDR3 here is CASSSSRLRAGYTF. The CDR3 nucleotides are TGTGCCAGCAGTTCTTCTCGGTTAAGGGCCGGCTACACCTTC.

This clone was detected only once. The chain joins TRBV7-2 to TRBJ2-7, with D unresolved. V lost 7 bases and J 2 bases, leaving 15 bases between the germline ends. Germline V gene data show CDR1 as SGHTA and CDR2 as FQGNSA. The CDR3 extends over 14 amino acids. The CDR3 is CASTPSRSTYEQYF. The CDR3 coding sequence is TGTGCCAGCACCCCTTCCCGCTCTACCTACGAGCAGTACTTC. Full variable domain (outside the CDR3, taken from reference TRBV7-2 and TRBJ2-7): GAGVSQSPSNKVTEKGKDVELRCDPISGHTALYWYRQSLGQGLEFLIYFQGNSAPDKSGLPSDRFSAERTGGSVSTLTIQRTQQEDSAVYLCASTPSRSTYEQYFGPGTRLTVT.

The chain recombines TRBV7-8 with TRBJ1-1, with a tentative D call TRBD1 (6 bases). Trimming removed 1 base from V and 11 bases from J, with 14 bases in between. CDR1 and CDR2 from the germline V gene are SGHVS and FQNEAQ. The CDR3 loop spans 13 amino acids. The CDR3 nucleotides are TGTGCCAGCAGCTTAGTGAGGACAGCAGAGGCTTTCTTT. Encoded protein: CASSLVRTAEAFF.

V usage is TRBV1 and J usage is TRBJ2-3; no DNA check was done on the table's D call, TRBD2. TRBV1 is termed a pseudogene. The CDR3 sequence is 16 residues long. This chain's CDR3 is CTSSLRTSGGTDTQYF. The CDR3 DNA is TGCACCAGCAGCCTAAGGACTAGCGGGGGCACAGATACGCAGTATTTT.

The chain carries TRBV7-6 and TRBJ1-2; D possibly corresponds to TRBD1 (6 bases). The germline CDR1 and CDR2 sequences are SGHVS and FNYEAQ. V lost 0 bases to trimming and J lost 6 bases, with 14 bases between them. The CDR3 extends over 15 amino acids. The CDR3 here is CASSLALQGVDGYTF. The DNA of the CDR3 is TGTGCCAGCAGCTTAGCGCTACAGGGAGTCGATGGCTACACCTTC.

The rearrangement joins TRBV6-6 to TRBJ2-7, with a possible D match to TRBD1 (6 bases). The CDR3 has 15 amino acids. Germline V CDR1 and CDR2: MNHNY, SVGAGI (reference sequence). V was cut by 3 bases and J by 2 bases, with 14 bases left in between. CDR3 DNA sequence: TGTGCCAGCAGTTATTACGGGACACCTACCTACGAGCAGTACTTC. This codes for CASSYYGTPTYEQYF.

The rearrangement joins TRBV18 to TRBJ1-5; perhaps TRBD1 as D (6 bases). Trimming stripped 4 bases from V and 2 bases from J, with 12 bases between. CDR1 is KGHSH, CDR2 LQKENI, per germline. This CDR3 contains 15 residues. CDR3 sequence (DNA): TGTGCCAGCTCACTAGGGGGTCGGGGCAATCAGCCCCAGCATTTT. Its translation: CASSLGGRGNQPQHF.

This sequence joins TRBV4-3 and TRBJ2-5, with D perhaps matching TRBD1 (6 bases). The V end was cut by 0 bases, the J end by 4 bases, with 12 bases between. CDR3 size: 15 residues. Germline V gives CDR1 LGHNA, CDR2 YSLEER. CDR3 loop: CASSQDGRGGETQYF. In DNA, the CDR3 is TGCGCCAGCAGCCAAGATGGCAGGGGCGGAGAGACCCAGTACTTC.